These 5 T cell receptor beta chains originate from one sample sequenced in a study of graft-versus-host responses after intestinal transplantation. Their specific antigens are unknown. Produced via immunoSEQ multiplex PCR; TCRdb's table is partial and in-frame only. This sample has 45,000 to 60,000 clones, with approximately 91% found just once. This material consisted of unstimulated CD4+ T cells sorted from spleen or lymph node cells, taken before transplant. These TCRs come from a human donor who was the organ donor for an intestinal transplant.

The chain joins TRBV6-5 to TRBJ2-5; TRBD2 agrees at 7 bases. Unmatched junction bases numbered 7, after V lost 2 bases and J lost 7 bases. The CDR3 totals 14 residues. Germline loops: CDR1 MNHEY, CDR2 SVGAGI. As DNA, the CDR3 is TGTGCCAGCAGTTACCCAGCGGGGTCGGGGACCCAGTACTTC. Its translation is CASSYPAGSGTQYF.

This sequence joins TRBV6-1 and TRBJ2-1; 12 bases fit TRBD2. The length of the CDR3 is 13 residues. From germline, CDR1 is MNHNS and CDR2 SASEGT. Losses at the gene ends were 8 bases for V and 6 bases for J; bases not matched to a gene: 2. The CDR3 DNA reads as TGTGCCAGCGGACTAGCGGGAATCAATGAGCAGTTCTTC. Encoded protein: CASGLAGINEQFF.

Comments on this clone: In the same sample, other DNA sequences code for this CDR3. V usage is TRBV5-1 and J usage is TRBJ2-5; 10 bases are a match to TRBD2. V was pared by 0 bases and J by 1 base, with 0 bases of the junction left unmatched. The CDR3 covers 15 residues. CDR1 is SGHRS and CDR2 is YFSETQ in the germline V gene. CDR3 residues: CASSLGTSGQETQYF. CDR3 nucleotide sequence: TGCGCCAGCAGCTTGGGGACTAGCGGCCAAGAGACCCAGTACTTC.

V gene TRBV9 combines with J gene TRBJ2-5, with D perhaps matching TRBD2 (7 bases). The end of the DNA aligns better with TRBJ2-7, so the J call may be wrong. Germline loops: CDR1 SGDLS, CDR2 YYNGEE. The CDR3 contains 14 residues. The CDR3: CARLGGLGRYEQYF. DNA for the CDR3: TGTGCCAGGTTGGGGGGGCTAGGTCGCTACGAGCAGTACTTC.

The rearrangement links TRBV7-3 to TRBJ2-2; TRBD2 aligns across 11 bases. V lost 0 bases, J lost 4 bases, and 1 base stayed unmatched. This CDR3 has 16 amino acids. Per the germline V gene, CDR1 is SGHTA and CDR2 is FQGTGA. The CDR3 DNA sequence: TGTGCCAGCAGCTTAACTAGCGGGAGGGCCACCGGGGAGCTGTTTTTT. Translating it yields CASSLTSGRATGELFF.